A selection of T cell receptor beta chains follows, all from one sample in a study of T-cell memory formation after mild COVID-19. One entry per CDR3 protein, called by TCRdb with MiXCR from the 5' RACE reads. The data show 85,000 to 130,000 distinct CDR3 sequences, around 10% seen once. Specimen: PBMCs or a T cell subset sorted from them (not recorded which). These receptors originate from a man aged 18 to 29 who had mild COVID-19 (a few samples of this study predate the infection). Cell type and time point are not known. The CDR3 runs from the conserved cysteine through the conserved F or W.

j_gene,len,v_gene,CDR3aa
TRBJ1-2,15,TRBV7-9,CASSLGSGGSYGYTF
TRBJ2-1,15,TRBV7-9,CASRGQGASYNEQFF
TRBJ2-7,15,TRBV11-2,CASSPPGTQTYEQYF
TRBJ2-4,16,TRBV14,CASSPGDQGISNIQYF
TRBJ2-6,17,TRBV6-2/TRBV6-3,CASSSLLIDSWANVLTF
TRBJ1-1,12,TRBV11-2,CASTWGNTEAFF
TRBJ2-7,14,TRBV13,CASSSQTGGGEQYF
TRBJ1-2,15,TRBV18,CASSPPGGQKYGYTF
TRBJ2-1,13,TRBV7-8,CASSLGAGDEQFF
TRBJ2-7,16,TRBV3-1,CASSQGIAGLAGEQYF
TRBJ2-1,15,TRBV12-3/TRBV12-4,CASSLGAIGGNEQFF
TRBJ2-5,13,TRBV2,CASSEENPETQYF
TRBJ2-4,14,TRBV12-3/TRBV12-4,CASRRGGAKNIQYF
TRBJ1-1,15,TRBV12-3/TRBV12-4,CASSAWDLGMSEAFF
TRBJ1-2,13,TRBV27,CASSFGRANGYTF